Shown below are 19 T cell receptor beta chains from a single sample sequenced in a study of PD-1 blockade in classical Hodgkin lymphoma. There was relapse after autologous stem cell transplantation in every patient, and there was variation in brentuximab vedotin exposure. The table came from immunoSEQ multiplex PCR; TCRdb's copy has only in-frame clones and leaves some out. The table lists approximately 150,000 clones, less than 80% of them singletons, with roughly 9.8% in the top ten. The material sequenced was peripheral blood mononuclear cells (PBMCs), taken before the second cycle of nivolumab. All receptors derive from a human donor with classical Hodgkin lymphoma.

The CDR3 sequence is CASSGGGAGANVLTF. In nucleotides, the CDR3 is TGCGCCAGCAGCGGAGGGGGCGCTGGGGCCAACGTCCTGACTTTC. The V call is TRBV5-1, the J call TRBJ2-6; TRBD1 might be the D (7 bases). Per germline, CDR1 SGHRS and CDR2 YFSETQ. CDR3 length equals 15 residues. V shed 4 bases and J shed 2 bases, with 10 bases lying between them.

This rearrangement joins TRBV29-1 to TRBJ2-7; D is possibly TRBD1 (6 bases). Germline CDR1 and CDR2: SQVTM and ANQGSEA. Trimming pared 6 bases from V and 2 bases from J, leaving 23 bases between. The CDR3 extends over 16 amino acids. The CDR3 loop is CSVRGAQGSLTYEQYF. For the CDR3, the DNA is TGCAGCGTCCGTGGAGCGCAGGGGTCCTTGACCTACGAGCAGTACTTC.

This chain links TRBV30 with TRBJ2-7; D not resolved. The germline CDR1 and CDR2 sequences are GTSNPN and SVGIG (reference sequence). V was pared by 5 bases and J by 4 bases, with 12 bases between. The CDR3 is made up of 12 amino acids. The CDR3 DNA is TGTGCCTGGGCCGAAACTGAGTACGAGCAGTACTTC. Translating gives CAWAETEYEQYF.

The sample holds a few counts of this clone. CDR3 coding DNA: TGTGCCAGCAGTTCAAGGGACAGGGTCACCGGGGAGCTGTTTTTT. Translating it yields CASSSRDRVTGELFF. The rearrangement links TRBV27 to TRBJ2-2, with 9 nucleotides matching TRBD1. This CDR3 is built from 15 residues. The germline V gene has CDR1 MNHEY and CDR2 SMNVEV (reference sequence). Trimming removed 4 bases from V and 4 bases from J; junction bases left unmatched: 4.

J is TRBJ2-5 and V is TRBV6-5; TRBD1 matches 12 bases. J lost 7 bases, V lost 6 bases, and 6 bases had no gene match. This CDR3 region has 14 residues. CDR1 and CDR2 (germline): MNHEY, SVGAGI. The CDR3 loop is CASRRGTGGTTQYF. CDR3 bases: TGTGCCAGCAGGCGCGGGACAGGGGGCACGACCCAGTACTTC.

This clone was detected only once. This chain uses TRBV6-6 with TRBJ2-7; 9 nucleotides match TRBD2. Germline V lookup: CDR1 MNHNY, CDR2 SVGAGI (reference sequence). The CDR3 has 14 amino acids. The V gene end was trimmed by 7 bases and the J gene end by 2 bases; junction bases not matched to a gene: 6. In DNA, the CDR3 is TGTGCCAGCAATCCGGGACTAGCCCCCTACGAGCAGTACTTC. Its protein product is CASNPGLAPYEQYF.

This chain uses TRBV4-1 with TRBJ2-3; D is ambiguous. The CDR3 sequence is 13 residues long. Germline CDR1 and CDR2: MGHRA and YSYEKL. V lost 1 base and J 3 bases, leaving 5 bases between the germline ends. CDR3 region: CASSQARTDTQYF. In DNA, the CDR3 is TGCGCCAGCAGCCAAGCCCGGACAGATACGCAGTATTTT.

The CDR3: CASSLPAAGGYTF. The CDR3 coding sequence is TGTGCCAGCTCACTACCAGCCGCGGGGGGCTACACCTTC. This chain uses TRBV18 with TRBJ1-2, with D hard to call. The CDR3 consists of 13 residues. Trimming cost V 4 bases and J 8 bases, with 14 bases left between them. The germline V gene has CDR1 KGHSH and CDR2 LQKENI.

This clone was observed many times. V usage is TRBV6-1 and J usage is TRBJ2-4; D is ambiguous. From germline, CDR1 is MNHNS and CDR2 SASEGT. This CDR3 comprises 11 residues. V lost 4 bases to trimming and J lost 4 bases, with 2 bases between them. DNA of the CDR3: TGTGCCAGCAGTGGGAAAAACATTCAGTACTTC. It translates to CASSGKNIQYF.

In DNA, the CDR3 is TGTGCCAGCAGCTCGGGACAGGGAAGGATCGGGACCCAGTACTTC. The encoded protein is CASSSGQGRIGTQYF. The V gene is TRBV7-9, the J gene TRBJ2-5; 9 bases agree with TRBD1. Germline CDR1 and CDR2: SEHNR and FQNEAQ (reference sequence). This CDR3 is 15 amino acids long. Germline trimming cut 4 bases from V and 7 bases from J; bases unmatched to any gene: 10.

The CDR3 reads CASKSPLSRFVTQYF. In nucleotides, the CDR3 is TGTGCCAGCAAATCCCCCCTCTCACGGTTTGTTACGCAGTATTTT. This rearrangement joins TRBV2 to TRBJ2-3; unclear D gene. The CDR3 spans 15 residues. V shed 7 bases and J shed 8 bases, with 22 bases lying between them. Per germline, CDR1 SNHLY and CDR2 FYNNEI.

The rearrangement links TRBV2 to TRBJ2-1, with D unclear. The CDR3 contains 13 residues. CDR1 SNHLY and CDR2 FYNNEI come from the germline V gene. Trimming removed 7 bases at V and 7 bases at J, with 14 bases between. CDR3 sequence (DNA): TGTGCCAGCAACCCGGCTAGGCGGAATGAGCAGTTCTTC. This sequence encodes CASNPARRNEQFF.

The rearrangement links TRBV9 to TRBJ1-6; D gene ambiguous. The germline gives CDR1 SGDLS, CDR2 YYNGEE. Trimming pared 2 bases from V and 1 base from J, leaving 10 bases between. The CDR3 sequence is 16 residues long. CDR3 sequence (DNA): TGTGCCAGCAGCGTTGGGGAGGGTTCCTATAATTCACCCCTCCACTTT. Translated: CASSVGEGSYNSPLHF.

This clone was recorded a few times. In nucleotides, the CDR3 is TGTGCCAGCAGGCCTCCCCGACTAGCGGGCACAGATACGCAGTATTTT. Translation: CASRPPRLAGTDTQYF. The V gene is TRBV7-2, the J gene TRBJ2-3; 9 bases are a match to TRBD2. Germline lookup yields CDR1 SGHTA and CDR2 FQGNSA. V lost 6 bases, J lost 1 base, and 8 bases stayed unmatched. CDR3 length: 16 amino acids.

The rearrangement joins TRBV6-1 to TRBJ1-1; D gene unclear. The V end lost 2 bases, the J end lost 8 bases, and 9 bases lay between the germline ends. This CDR3 is built from 12 residues. The germline gives CDR1 MNHNS, CDR2 SASEGT. The CDR3 DNA is TGTGCCAGCAGTGAACGGTTCGGAGAAGCTTTCTTT. Its protein product is CASSERFGEAFF.

The chain links TRBV5-4 to TRBJ2-5, with D unresolved. V dropped 0 bases and J dropped 5 bases, with 8 bases sitting between them. The CDR3 sequence is 13 residues long. Germline CDR1 and CDR2: SGHNT and YYREEE (reference sequence). CDR3 loop: CASSLANMETQYF. The CDR3 bases are TGTGCCAGCAGCTTGGCGAACATGGAGACCCAGTACTTC.

The chain couples TRBV7-2 to TRBJ1-1; weak D call: TRBD1 (5 bases). This CDR3 comprises 15 residues. Germline CDR1 reads SGHTA; CDR2 reads FQGNSA. Trimming shortened V by 0 bases and J by 1 base, and 9 bases separated the two germline ends. In DNA, the CDR3 is TGTGCCAGCAGCTTAGCGACAGTCCCGAACACTGAAGCTTTCTTT. This translates into CASSLATVPNTEAFF.

The chain combines TRBV19 with TRBJ1-1; D gene unclear. CDR3 length: 15 amino acids. V lost 1 base and J 0 bases, leaving 9 bases between the germline ends. In germline, CDR1 is LNHDA, CDR2 SQIVND (reference sequence). The CDR3 here is CASSIGVTVNTEAFF. The DNA for the CDR3 is TGTGCCAGTAGTATAGGGGTCACGGTGAACACTGAAGCTTTCTTT.

Notes on this clone: This CDR3 is also generated by other DNA sequences in the sample. The chain has TRBV18 and TRBJ2-7; D remains unclear. V was cut by 3 bases and J by 4 bases, with 10 bases left in between. The CDR3 runs to 13 residues. Germline lookup yields CDR1 KGHSH and CDR2 LQKENI. The CDR3 loop is CASSPPTRYEQYF. CDR3 bases: TGTGCCAGCTCACCTCCCACCAGGTACGAGCAGTACTTC.